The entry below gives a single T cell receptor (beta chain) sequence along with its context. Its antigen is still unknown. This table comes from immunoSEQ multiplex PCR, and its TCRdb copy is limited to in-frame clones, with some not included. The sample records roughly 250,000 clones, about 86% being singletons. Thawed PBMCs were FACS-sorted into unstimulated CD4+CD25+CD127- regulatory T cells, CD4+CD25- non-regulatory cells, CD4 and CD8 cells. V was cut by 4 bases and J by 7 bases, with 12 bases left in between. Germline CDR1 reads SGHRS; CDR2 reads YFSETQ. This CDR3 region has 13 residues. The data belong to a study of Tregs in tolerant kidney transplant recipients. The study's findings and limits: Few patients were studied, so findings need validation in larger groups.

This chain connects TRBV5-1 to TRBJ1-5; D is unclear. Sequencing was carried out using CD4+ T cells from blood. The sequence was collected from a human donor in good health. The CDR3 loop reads CASSTTVGQPQHF. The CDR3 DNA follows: TGCGCCAGCAGCACGACGGTGGGGCAGCCCCAGCATTTT.